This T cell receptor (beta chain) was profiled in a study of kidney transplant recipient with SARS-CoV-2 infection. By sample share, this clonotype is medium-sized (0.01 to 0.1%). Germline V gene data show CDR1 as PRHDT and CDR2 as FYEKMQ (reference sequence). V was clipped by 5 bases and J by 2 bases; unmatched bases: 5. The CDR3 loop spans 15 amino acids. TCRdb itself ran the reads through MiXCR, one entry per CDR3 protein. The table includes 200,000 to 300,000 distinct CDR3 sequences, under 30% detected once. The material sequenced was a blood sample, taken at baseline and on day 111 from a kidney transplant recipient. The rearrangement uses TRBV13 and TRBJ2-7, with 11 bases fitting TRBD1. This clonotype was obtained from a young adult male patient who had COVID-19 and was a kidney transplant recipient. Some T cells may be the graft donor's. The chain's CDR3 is CASSAGTGGPYEQYF. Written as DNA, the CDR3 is TGTGCCAGCAGCGCAGGGACAGGGGGACCCTACGAGCAGTACTTC.